Presented here are 27 T cell receptor beta chains from one specimen sequenced in a study of blood T cells in healthy people across ages. Next came a second PCR, run for roughly 7 to 12 cycles, which used a sample-barcoded 5' primer along with a J-beta primer mix. TCRdb fed the 5' RACE reads into MiXCR, producing one record per CDR3 protein. The table lists around 800,000 distinct CDR3 sequences, roughly 24% of them singletons. These data were also reused for a study on T cells of mothers and their children.

The sequencing sample was made of blood. The source is a boy aged 5 to 17 in good health.

This sequence joins TRBV15 and TRBJ2-1, with 9 bases aligning to TRBD1. The germline gives CDR1 LNHNV, CDR2 YYDKDF (reference sequence). The CDR3 length is 19 residues. J gave up 2 bases and V 1 base, and 12 bases lay outside the gene matches. The DNA of the CDR3 is TGTGCCACCAGCAGAGTAACAGGGGGCGCGGAACGGACCTACAATGAGCAGTTCTTC. Its translation is CATSRVTGGAERTYNEQFF.

The chain links TRBV28 to TRBJ2-1; the match to TRBD2 covers 12 bases. Trimming at V came to 4 bases and at J to 7 bases, leaving 14 bases not matched to a gene. Per the germline V gene, CDR1 is MDHEN and CDR2 is SYDVKM. The length of the CDR3 is 18 residues. In DNA form, the CDR3 reads TGTGCCAGCAGTTGGACTAGCGGGACGGGAAATTTCAGGAATGAGCAGTTCTTC. As protein: CASSWTSGTGNFRNEQFF.

This chain connects TRBV5-1 to TRBJ2-1; 9 positions match TRBD1. Germline trimming cut 4 bases from V and 3 bases from J; bases unmatched to any gene: 14. The CDR3 totals 18 residues. Germline CDR1 reads SGHRS; CDR2 reads YFSETQ. CDR3 coding DNA: TGCGCCAGCAGCGGCGGGACAGGGTCGGAGGGGTTCTACAATGAGCAGTTCTTC. Translated, it gives CASSGGTGSEGFYNEQFF.

This clonotype was recorded a few times. The chain combines TRBV10-3 with TRBJ2-5, with D maybe TRBD2 (5 bases). The J call is doubtful: the DNA matches TRBJ2-7 better. Germline loops: CDR1 ENHRY, CDR2 SYGVKD. The CDR3 contains 12 residues. The CDR3 bases are TGTGCCATCAGTACGGGGAATAACGAGCAGTACTTC. This sequence encodes CAISTGNNEQYF.

This clonotype came up a few times. The chain employs TRBV2 and TRBJ2-3; no clear D. Trimming left V 2 bases short and J 1 base short, with 7 bases between. This CDR3 comprises 14 residues. CDR1 is SNHLY, CDR2 FYNNEI, per germline. DNA for the CDR3: TGTGCCAGCAGTGAACGTCAGGGCACAGATACGCAGTATTTT. Translation gives CASSERQGTDTQYF.

This clonotype turned up a few times. The V gene is TRBV6-1, the J gene TRBJ2-6, with D perhaps TRBD1 or TRBD2 (5 bases each). Germline CDR1 and CDR2: MNHNS and SASEGT. V lost 4 bases and J 2 bases, leaving 12 bases between the germline ends. CDR3 size: 16 residues. DNA of the CDR3: TGTGCCAGCAGTGCGGGGACGTTCACTGGGGCCAACGTCCTGACTTTC. Encoded protein: CASSAGTFTGANVLTF.

This clonotype turned up a few times. At one of its ends the junction is not consistent with the germline gene, which may arise from a read error. V usage is TRBV2 and J usage is TRBJ2-1; 7 nucleotides agree with TRBD2. The germline V gene has CDR1 SNHLY and CDR2 FYNNEI. CDR3 length: 11 residues. CDR3 region: CASSEEAGEYF. The DNA of the CDR3 is TGTGCCAGCAGTGAAGAGGCGGGGGAGTACTTC.

The J gene is TRBJ2-6, the V gene TRBV5-4; 7 nucleotides agree with TRBD1. Looked up from germline, CDR1 is SGHNT and CDR2 is YYREEE (reference sequence). V lost 0 bases to trimming and J lost 0 bases; unmatched junction nucleotides: 3. This CDR3 has 17 amino acids. The DNA for the CDR3 is TGTGCCAGCAGCTTGGAACAGGGGATCTCTGGGGCCAACGTCCTGACTTTC. Protein sequence: CASSLEQGISGANVLTF.

This clonotype occurred a few times. The chain carries TRBV7-2 and TRBJ2-5; 7 nucleotides line up with TRBD2. From germline, CDR1 is SGHTA and CDR2 FQGNSA. Trimming removed 4 bases from V and 2 bases from J; junction bases left unmatched: 4. The CDR3 extends over 14 amino acids. The CDR3 DNA sequence: TGTGCCAGCAGCTACCTGGGACTACAAGAGACCCAGTACTTC. It translates to CASSYLGLQETQYF.

V and J are TRBV5-6 and TRBJ1-5; D perhaps matches TRBD1 (5 bases). Germline-derived CDR1 and CDR2 are SGHDT and YYEEEE. Trimming removed 4 bases at V and 1 base at J, with 15 bases between. The CDR3 consists of 16 residues. The CDR3 sequence: CASSLRDLGSNQPQHF. Written as DNA, the CDR3 is TGTGCCAGCAGCCTTCGGGACTTGGGGAGCAATCAGCCCCAGCATTTT.

V gene TRBV4-1 combines with J gene TRBJ2-5; D gene unclear. Near its end, the DNA agrees better with TRBJ2-7, so the J call may be wrong. The CDR3 contains 13 residues. The germline V gene encodes CDR1 MGHRA and CDR2 YSYEKL. CDR3 in DNA: TGCGCCAGCAGCCAAACCGGACGAGACGAGCAGTACTTC. Translating it yields CASSQTGRDEQYF.

The rearrangement uses TRBV5-1 and TRBJ2-5, with a tentative D call TRBD1 (6 bases). The DNA end is a closer match to TRBJ2-7, so the J assignment may be wrong. CDR3 length equals 13 residues. Looked up from germline, CDR1 is SGHRS and CDR2 is YFSETQ. CDR3 nucleotide sequence: TGCGCCAGCAGCGACGAACAGGGCCACGAGCAGTACTTC. It is translated as CASSDEQGHEQYF.

This clonotype was observed a handful of times. The rearrangement links TRBV4-1 to TRBJ1-2, with D uncertain. The CDR3 is made up of 14 amino acids. Germline CDR1 is MGHRA and CDR2 is YSYEKL. V was shortened by 1 base and J by 4 bases, with 10 bases between the two germline ends. CDR3 nucleotide sequence: TGCGCCAGCAGCCAAGTCAAGGGTTCCTATGGCTACACCTTC. It translates to CASSQVKGSYGYTF.

A few counts support this clonotype. The rearrangement links TRBV4-1 to TRBJ2-7; 7 bases match TRBD1. The CDR3 has 16 residues. V lost 2 bases, J lost 4 bases, and 11 bases stayed unmatched. Germline V gene lookup returns CDR1 MGHRA and CDR2 YSYEKL. Here the CDR3 DNA reads TGCGCCAGCAGCCAACTCCGGGACAGATTTCTTTACGAGCAGTACTTC. This gives the protein CASSQLRDRFLYEQYF.

The chain recombines TRBV2 with TRBJ2-2; no clear D. CDR1 is SNHLY, CDR2 FYNNEI, per germline. V dropped 6 bases and J dropped 0 bases, with 11 bases sitting between them. The CDR3 is 15 residues long. CDR3: CASSVEPTNTGELFF. The DNA for the CDR3 is TGTGCCAGCAGCGTCGAACCGACGAACACCGGGGAGCTGTTTTTT.

This sequence joins TRBV12-5 and TRBJ2-5; D could derive from TRBD1 or TRBD2 (6 bases each). Trimming left V 1 base short and J 7 bases short, with 7 bases between. The CDR3 has 12 amino acids. The germline gives CDR1 LGHNT, CDR2 FRNRAP. The CDR3 region is CASGLGGATQYF. DNA for the CDR3: TGTGCTAGTGGTTTGGGGGGGGCGACCCAGTACTTC. The variable domain in full, completed from reference TRBV12-5 and TRBJ2-5, reads DARVTQTPRHKVTEMGQEVTMRCQPILGHNTVFWYRQTMMQGLELLAYFRNRAPLDDSGMPKDRFSAEMPDATLATLKIQPSEPRDSAVYFCASGLGGATQYFGPGTRLLVL.

The chain links TRBV12-5 to TRBJ2-3, with 7 bases fitting TRBD1. V was pared by 5 bases and J by 0 bases, with 8 bases of the junction left unmatched. CDR1 is LGHNT and CDR2 is FRNRAP in the germline V gene. This CDR3 comprises 16 residues. The CDR3 bases are TGTGCTAGTGGTAAAGGACAGGCACCTAGCACAGATACGCAGTATTTT. Protein sequence: CASGKGQAPSTDTQYF.

This chain links TRBV1 with TRBJ2-5; TRBD1, as called in the table, went unchecked against the DNA. The J call may be mistaken, given a closer DNA end match to TRBJ2-1. TRBV1 is designated a pseudogene. The CDR3 extends over 14 amino acids. The CDR3 bases are TGCACCAGCAGCCGAGACAGGGTCAACAATGAGCAGTTCTTC. The encoded protein is CTSSRDRVNNEQFF.

The rearrangement joins TRBV10-3 to TRBJ2-1; TRBD1 aligns across 9 bases. Germline V gene lookup returns CDR1 ENHRY and CDR2 SYGVKD. The CDR3 covers 14 residues. Unmatched junction bases numbered 5, after V lost 10 bases and J lost 1 base. The CDR3 region has the DNA TGTGCCAGCACCGGGACAGGGTCCTACAATGAGCAGTTCTTC. Its protein is CASTGTGSYNEQFF.

This clonotype was seen a handful of times. CDR3 DNA: TGCAGTGCTAGTTTGGCGGGGGGCGCCACCTACGAGCAGTACTTC. Translation: CSASLAGGATYEQYF. The chain is built from TRBV20-1 and TRBJ2-7; TRBD2 matches at 8 bases. The CDR3 covers 15 residues. The J segment lost 2 bases and the V segment lost 3 bases, leaving 9 bases of the junction unmatched. Germline assignment: CDR1 DFQATT and CDR2 SNEGSKA (reference sequence).

This clonotype was counted only a few times. The chain employs TRBV6-5 and TRBJ1-2; possible D gene TRBD1, 6 bases. V lost 0 bases and J 4 bases, leaving 12 bases between the germline ends. Germline CDR1 is MNHEY and CDR2 is SVGAGI. There are 15 residues in the CDR3. In DNA form, the CDR3 reads TGTGCCAGCAGTTACTCACGGGGGCCCTTCTATGGCTACACCTTC. Encoded protein: CASSYSRGPFYGYTF.

Notes on this clonotype: Its ends do not fully match the called genes, so a read error is possible. V usage is TRBV5-1 and J usage is TRBJ2-1, with 7 bases that match TRBD2. Germline lookup yields CDR1 SGHRS and CDR2 YFSETQ. The CDR3 runs 16 residues. The CDR3 DNA sequence: TGCGCCAGCAGCTTGATCGGCGGGAGCTCCTACAATGAGCTGTTCTTC. It yields the protein CASSLIGGSSYNELFF.

This clonotype was seen repeatedly, ten times or more. This chain uses TRBV7-3 with TRBJ2-7; 9 bases are shared with TRBD2. The CDR3 sequence is 15 residues long. Germline CDR1 is SGHTA and CDR2 is FQGTGA. With V trimmed by 4 bases and J by 3 bases, 7 bases remained unmatched. CDR3 nucleotides: TGTGCCAGCAGCTCCTCTAGCGGGGCGGTCTACGAGCAGTACTTC. As protein: CASSSSSGAVYEQYF.

This rearrangement joins TRBV10-3 to TRBJ2-7; 9 bases map to TRBD1. CDR3 length: 15 amino acids. V was clipped by 10 bases and J by 0 bases; unmatched bases: 10. Looked up from germline, CDR1 is ENHRY and CDR2 is SYGVKD. CDR3 region: CATGGETGGSYEQYF. As DNA, the CDR3 is TGTGCCACTGGAGGCGAGACAGGGGGCTCCTACGAGCAGTACTTC.

The CDR3: CASTSVIPGDTQYF. The CDR3 DNA reads TGTGCCAGCACTTCTGTGATCCCGGGGGATACGCAGTATTTT. The genes are TRBV12-3 or TRBV12-4 and TRBJ2-3; tentative D call: TRBD2 (5 bases). The CDR3 extends over 14 amino acids. The V end was cut by 7 bases, the J end by 6 bases, with 17 bases between.

This clonotype was counted at least ten times. This chain links TRBV11-1 with TRBJ2-2; D is uncertain. The length of the CDR3 is 15 residues. The V gene lost 0 bases and the J gene lost 8 bases, with 13 bases spanning the gap. Looked up from germline, CDR1 is SGHAT and CDR2 is FQDESV (reference sequence). In DNA, the CDR3 is TGTGCCAGCAGCTTAGCTTTGGCGGCGAGTGGGGAGCTGTTTTTT. Amino acid sequence: CASSLALAASGELFF.

This clonotype came up a few times. Since the CDR3 does not end with the conserved phenylalanine or tryptophan, this likely comes from a read error. This rearrangement joins TRBV5-1 to TRBJ1-1, with no clear D. V dropped 0 bases and J dropped 3 bases, with 3 bases sitting between them. This CDR3 has 12 residues. Germline V CDR1 and CDR2: SGHRS, YFSETQ. CDR3 coding DNA: TGCGCCAGCAGCTTGGGCGACACTGAAGCTTTCTTG. As protein: CASSLGDTEAFL.